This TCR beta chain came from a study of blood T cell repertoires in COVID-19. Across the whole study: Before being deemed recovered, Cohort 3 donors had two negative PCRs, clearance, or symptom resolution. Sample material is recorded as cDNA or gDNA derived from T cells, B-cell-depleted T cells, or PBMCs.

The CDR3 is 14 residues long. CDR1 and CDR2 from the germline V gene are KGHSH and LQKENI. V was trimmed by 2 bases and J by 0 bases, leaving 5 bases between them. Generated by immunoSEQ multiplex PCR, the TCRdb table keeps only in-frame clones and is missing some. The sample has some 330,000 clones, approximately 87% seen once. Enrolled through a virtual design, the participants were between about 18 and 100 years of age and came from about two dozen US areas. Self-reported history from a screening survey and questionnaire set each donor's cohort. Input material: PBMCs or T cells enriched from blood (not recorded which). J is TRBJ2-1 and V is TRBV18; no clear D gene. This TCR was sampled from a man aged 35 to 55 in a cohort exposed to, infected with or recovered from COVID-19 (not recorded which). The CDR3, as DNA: TGTGCCAGCTCACCAAACTACTCCTACAATGAGCAGTTCTTC. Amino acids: CASSPNYSYNEQFF.